The subject of this entry is one T cell receptor (beta chain). Its antigen is not yet known. No clone much larger than this one lies a single base away; base qualities are absent. These data are taken from a study of blood T cell repertoires in COVID-19 (dated by TCRdb to the early 2020s). Context from the whole study: Samples from collaborators originated in the United States, Italy and Spain and spanned both the acute and convalescent phases of COVID-19. The samples were drawn from two sources: the first 160 participants of the ongoing ImmuneRACE study, and some 1,300 subjects contributed by 6 global collaborators. Where HLA class I and class II types were available, the types were taken from metadata supplied by the sample provider, not from assay-based typing. A de-identified subject ID, COVID-19 status, age in years and sex were almost always included in the sample metadata. Subjects who had been exposed to COVID-19, were actively infected with it, or had recovered from it provided the deeply sampled blood TCRbeta repertoires that made up the dataset. The repertoires were made available in a free public database intended to serve as a resource for research on the immune response to SARS-CoV-2. The material from the prospective study consisted of cDNA or gDNA derived from T cells, B-cell-depleted T cells, or PBMCs.

TCRbeta CDR3 regions were amplified from genomic DNA by means of the immunoSEQ Assay, a bias-controlled multiplex PCR. In the paper's pipeline: Nucleated cell counts per sample were estimated from amplification of reference gene primers within the assay. To quantify the absolute abundance of each unique TCRbeta CDR3 rearrangement, sequence reads were collapsed and filtered. For each sample, productive Simpson clonality was calculated by taking the square root of Simpson's diversity index across productive rearrangements. What TCRdb holds here is the immuneACCESS table cut down to in-frame rearrangements. Part of the clones is not present; checked against another copy, under half of the missing clones reflect an unresolved V gene, and the others are unexplained. The V and J calls and clone size are taken from that table; D and trimming were inferred from the DNA. This sample has around 290,000 clones in its table, and 91% of those were observed once. The biggest ten clones account for approximately 2.1% of the sample.

Here is what the overall study found, with its caveats: How much clinical and demographic metadata was included differed by source and by participant, and the metadata was provided uncurated.

One collaborating source in Seattle enrolled patients while the patients were actively infected and followed the patients over time throughout the course of disease. The collaborating institutions used their own protocols to collect whole blood in K2EDTA tubes. For TCRbeta analysis, collaborator samples were shipped as frozen whole blood, as isolated PBMCs, or as DNA extracted from either sample type. V lost 3 bases and J lost 0 bases, and the count of bases not matched to a germline gene is 4. Reading from cysteine to phenylalanine, the CDR3 counts 16 amino acids. The CDR3 DNA has 48 bases and is translated from base 1. Per the germline V gene (reference sequence), MNHEY is the CDR1 and SMNVEV is the CDR2.

The sample taken for sequencing was peripheral blood. The rearrangement joined TRBV27 to TRBJ2-7; 11 of the junction bases match TRBD2. The sequence derives from a young woman with COVID-19, enrolled during active disease. The CDR3 amino acid sequence is: CASSLTSGTSSYEQYF. The DNA sequence is as follows: TGTGCCAGCAGTTTGACTAGCGGGACATCCTCCTACGAGCAGTACTTC.